This entry lists 31 T cell receptor beta chains sequenced from one sample in a study of beta chain features in type 1 diabetes. Expressed TCRB transcripts got sequenced, as all isolated RNA was reverse transcribed. Profiling relied on immunoSEQ multiplex PCR, and the TCRdb table lists in-frame clones only, not all of them. The sample includes 350,000 or so clones, around 19% seen only once; the top ten take approximately 0.046%. The material sequenced was naive CD4+ T cells from blood. The origin of the receptors is a woman aged 18-35 years in good health.

This clone has only a few counts. This CDR3 reads CSVGTGSFNTEAFF. CDR3 nucleotide sequence: TGCAGCGTTGGGACAGGTTCTTTCAACACTGAAGCTTTCTTT. This chain uses TRBV29-1 with TRBJ1-1, with 7 bases fitting TRBD1. Germline assignment: CDR1 SQVTM and CDR2 ANQGSEA. The CDR3 contains 14 residues. V dropped 4 bases and J dropped 2; count of bases not matched to a gene: 7.

This clone was seen a handful of times. V usage is TRBV29-1 and J usage is TRBJ2-2; TRBD1 is a possible D gene (7 bases). Germline CDR1 is SQVTM and CDR2 is ANQGSEA. This CDR3 region has 13 residues. The V end lost 4 bases, the J end lost 3 bases, and 9 bases lay between the germline ends. The CDR3 is CSVARGDTGELFF. DNA of the CDR3: TGCAGCGTTGCCAGGGGGGACACCGGGGAGCTGTTTTTT.

This clone was recorded a few times. The CDR3 bases are TGTGCCAGCAGCGTAGGTACTAGCGGGAGGGCCGGTCGGGAGCAGTACTTC. It translates to CASSVGTSGRAGREQYF. The chain uses TRBV9 and TRBJ2-7; 13 positions agree with TRBD2. Germline loops: CDR1 SGDLS, CDR2 YYNGEE. V lost 0 bases and J lost 7; bases outside the gene matches: 10. The CDR3 covers 17 residues.

This clone was seen a handful of times. This CDR3 is also generated by other DNA sequences in the sample. The V call is TRBV29-1, the J call TRBJ2-5, with a tentative D call TRBD2 (5 bases). This CDR3 is built from 13 residues. Trimming removed 6 bases from V and 1 base from J, with 12 bases in between. Germline assignment: CDR1 SQVTM and CDR2 ANQGSEA. The CDR3 is CSVERGLQETQYF. CDR3 in DNA: TGCAGCGTGGAAAGAGGACTCCAAGAGACCCAGTACTTC.

The genes are TRBV2 and TRBJ1-5; no reliable D call. The CDR3 has 15 amino acids. The germline V gene encodes CDR1 SNHLY and CDR2 FYNNEI. Trimming removed 2 bases at V and 1 base at J, with 9 bases between. The CDR3 loop is CASSETGRSNQPQHF. CDR3 nucleotide sequence: TGTGCCAGCAGTGAAACGGGTCGGAGCAATCAGCCCCAGCATTTT.

The genes are TRBV30 and TRBJ2-1, with 9 bases that match TRBD2. Germline lookup yields CDR1 GTSNPN and CDR2 SVGIG (reference sequence). CDR3 length: 13 amino acids. V gave up 3 bases and J gave up 7 bases; unmatched junction bases: 4. CDR3 sequence: CAWRASGANEQFF. The CDR3, as DNA: TGTGCCTGGAGGGCTAGCGGGGCTAATGAGCAGTTCTTC. The entire variable domain, with the rest obtained from reference TRBV30 and TRBJ2-1, is as follows: SQTIHQWPATLVQPVGSPLSLECTVEGTSNPNLYWYRQAAGRGLQLLFYSVGIGQISSEVPQNLSASRPQDRQFILSSKKLLLSDSGFYLCAWRASGANEQFFGPGTRLTVL.

This clone was found a few times. The chain couples TRBV30 to TRBJ2-7, with 15 bases aligning to TRBD2. Germline V gives CDR1 GTSNPN, CDR2 SVGIG (reference sequence). V lost 3 bases to trimming and J lost 3 bases; unmatched junction nucleotides: 12. This CDR3 contains 18 residues. This CDR3 is CAWSRTSGRASNFYEQYF. As DNA, the CDR3 is TGTGCCTGGAGCCGGACTAGCGGGAGGGCCAGCAATTTCTACGAGCAGTACTTC.

This clone came up a few times. The J gene is TRBJ2-1, the V gene TRBV15, with 12 bases identical to TRBD2. The CDR3 has 19 amino acids. The trim removed 7 bases at V and 1 base at J, leaving 14 bases unmatched. Germline V gene sequence: CDR1 LNHNV, CDR2 YYDKDF (reference sequence). The CDR3 spells CATTLLGLAGPSSYNEQFF. The CDR3 DNA sequence: TGTGCCACCACCTTATTGGGACTAGCGGGCCCCTCGTCCTACAATGAGCAGTTCTTC.

The rearrangement links TRBV5-1 to TRBJ1-6, with 8 bases fitting TRBD1. CDR1 and CDR2 from the germline V gene are SGHRS and YFSETQ. The CDR3 extends over 17 amino acids. J lost 10 bases, V lost 0 bases, and 12 bases had no gene match. CDR3 in DNA: TGCGCCAGCAGCTTGGGGCAGGGGGCCAACCCGGGGTCACCCCTCCACTTT. Encoded protein: CASSLGQGANPGSPLHF. The full variable domain, with the rest looked up from reference TRBV5-1 and TRBJ1-6, is KAGVTQTPRYLIKTRGQQVTLSCSPISGHRSVSWYQQTPGQGLQFLFEYFSETQRNKGNFPGRFSGRQFSNSRSEMNVSTLELGDSALYLCASSLGQGANPGSPLHFGNGTRLTVT.

This clone was seen only a few times. The chain uses TRBV7-9 and TRBJ2-3, with 9 nucleotides matching TRBD1. Germline CDR1 and CDR2: SEHNR and FQNEAQ (reference sequence). This CDR3 is 16 amino acids long. The V gene end was trimmed by 4 bases and the J gene end by 6 bases; junction bases not matched to a gene: 11. The CDR3 DNA reads TGTGCCAGCAGCTACGCGGGACAGGGTCGTTTGGATACGCAGTATTTT. This gives the protein CASSYAGQGRLDTQYF.

The J gene is TRBJ1-2, the V gene TRBV27; unclear D gene. V was clipped by 3 bases and J by 8 bases, with 13 bases between them. CDR3 length: 13 residues. Germline CDR1 MNHEY, CDR2 SMNVEV (reference sequence). DNA for the CDR3: TGTGCCAGCAGTTTTTTCCCAGATTTGGGCTACACCTTC. It translates to CASSFFPDLGYTF.

This clone has only a few counts. Other nucleotide sequences in the sample specify the same CDR3. The chain recombines TRBV30 with TRBJ1-1; D is uncertain. Per the germline V gene, CDR1 is GTSNPN and CDR2 is SVGIG (reference sequence). The V and J ends lost 0 bases and 1 base respectively, with 6 bases between them. CDR3 length: 13 amino acids. The CDR3 DNA reads TGTGCCTGGAGTGTAGCCGAGAACACTGAAGCTTTCTTT. This codes for CAWSVAENTEAFF.

This clone was observed a few times. This rearrangement joins TRBV6-8 to TRBJ1-5; D remains unclear. The CDR3 covers 16 residues. CDR1 and CDR2 (germline): MNHGY, SAAAGT. The ends were cut back, 5 bases at V and 1 base at J, with 15 bases in the middle. CDR3 bases: TGTGCCAGCAGTCTTTCCGCAACAGTCAGCAATCAGCCCCAGCATTTT. Its translation is CASSLSATVSNQPQHF.

This rearrangement joins TRBV30 to TRBJ2-5; possible D gene TRBD2, 6 bases. V was shortened by 4 bases and J by 9 bases, with 18 bases between the two germline ends. Germline loops: CDR1 GTSNPN, CDR2 SVGIG (reference sequence). The length of the CDR3 is 13 residues. The CDR3 is CAWTPPGWRAQYF. In DNA form, the CDR3 reads TGTGCCTGGACCCCCCCAGGGTGGAGGGCCCAGTACTTC. The full variable domain, completed using reference TRBV30 and TRBJ2-5, is SQTIHQWPATLVQPVGSPLSLECTVEGTSNPNLYWYRQAAGRGLQLLFYSVGIGQISSEVPQNLSASRPQDRQFILSSKKLLLSDSGFYLCAWTPPGWRAQYFGPGTRLLVL.

This clone has only one observation. The chain links TRBV9 to TRBJ1-4; TRBD1 aligns across 8 bases. The CDR3 is 13 amino acids. Germline CDR1 and CDR2: SGDLS and YYNGEE. With 3 bases clipped from V and 13 bases from J, the junction kept 8 bases outside the gene matches. In nucleotides, the CDR3 is TGTGCCAGCAGCGGGCCCGACAGGGGAGCACTGTTTTTT. Encoded protein: CASSGPDRGALFF.

This clone was seen a handful of times. The V gene is TRBV5-1, the J gene TRBJ2-3, with 11 positions matching TRBD2. The CDR3 runs 16 residues. Looked up from germline, CDR1 is SGHRS and CDR2 is YFSETQ. V trimming: 4 bases; J trimming: 5 bases; junction bases outside the gene matches: 9. The CDR3 nucleotides are TGCGCCAGCAGCGTAATAGCGGGGGGGCAAGGAGATACGCAGTATTTT. Translated, it gives CASSVIAGGQGDTQYF. Variable domain in full (rest from reference TRBV5-1 and TRBJ2-3): KAGVTQTPRYLIKTRGQQVTLSCSPISGHRSVSWYQQTPGQGLQFLFEYFSETQRNKGNFPGRFSGRQFSNSRSEMNVSTLELGDSALYLCASSVIAGGQGDTQYFGPGTRLTVL.

The chain couples TRBV6-1 to TRBJ2-7; 7 bases match TRBD1. Germline loops: CDR1 MNHNS, CDR2 SASEGT. The CDR3 sequence is 12 residues long. J lost 2 bases, V lost 10 bases, and 5 bases had no gene match. The CDR3 protein is CAIPGTAYEQYF. The CDR3, as DNA: TGTGCCATTCCCGGGACAGCCTACGAGCAGTACTTC.

This clone was seen only a few times. The chain recombines TRBV7-9 with TRBJ2-6; TRBD1 might be the D (5 bases). The CDR3 has 16 residues. Germline V CDR1 and CDR2: SEHNR, FQNEAQ (reference sequence). Trimming shortened V by 5 bases and J by 1 base, and 12 bases separated the two germline ends. CDR3 coding DNA: TGTGCCAGCAGCCCTACGCCAGGGTCTGGGGCCAACGTCCTGACTTTC. This sequence encodes CASSPTPGSGANVLTF.

J is TRBJ1-2 and V is TRBV2; the D is unclear. CDR1 is SNHLY and CDR2 is FYNNEI in the germline V gene. V was cut by 11 bases and J by 6 bases, with 22 bases left in between. CDR3 size: 14 residues. The CDR3 DNA is TGTGCCGGACGGGGTGAGGTTAGGCTCCATGGCTACACCTTC. The encoded protein is CAGRGEVRLHGYTF.

There are a few counts of this clone. The V and J genes are TRBV15 and TRBJ1-6; D is unresolved. CDR1 is LNHNV and CDR2 is YYDKDF in the germline V gene (reference sequence). The CDR3 runs 16 residues. The V end lost 6 bases, the J end lost 3 bases, and 15 bases lay between the germline ends. The CDR3 DNA reads TGTGCCACCAGTCCGAGTGGACTGAACTATAATTCACCCCTCCACTTT. This translates into CATSPSGLNYNSPLHF.

This rearrangement joins TRBV19 to TRBJ2-7; a weak D match, TRBD2 (6 bases). V dropped 5 bases and J dropped 6 bases, with 14 bases sitting between them. CDR1 is LNHDA, CDR2 SQIVND, per germline (reference sequence). This CDR3 has 13 amino acids. In DNA, the CDR3 is TGTGCCAGTAGTGCCCTAGCGTCGGGCGAGCAGTACTTC. It codes for CASSALASGEQYF.

The CDR3 reads CASSLSGSSGSYEQYF. For the CDR3, the DNA is TGCGCCAGCAGCTTGAGCGGGTCTAGCGGGTCTTACGAGCAGTACTTC. The gene calls are TRBV5-1 and TRBJ2-7, with 8 nucleotides matching TRBD2. CDR1 is SGHRS and CDR2 is YFSETQ in the germline V gene. CDR3 length: 16 residues. J gave up 4 bases and V 1 base, and 10 bases lay outside the gene matches.

The chain is built from TRBV7-2 and TRBJ1-2; 10 nucleotides align to TRBD1. CDR3 length equals 14 residues. Germline V gene data show CDR1 as SGHTA and CDR2 as FQGNSA. V dropped 2 bases and J dropped 8; count of bases not matched to a gene: 5. CDR3 loop: CASSLTTGGDGYTF. CDR3 sequence (DNA): TGTGCCAGCAGCTTAACGACAGGGGGCGACGGCTACACCTTC.

This clone was observed a handful of times. V gene TRBV7-2 combines with J gene TRBJ2-7; TRBD1 agrees at 7 bases. This CDR3 has 14 amino acids. The V segment lost 5 bases and the J segment 3 bases; nucleotides outside the gene matches: 7. Germline V lookup: CDR1 SGHTA, CDR2 FQGNSA. The CDR3 region has the DNA TGTGCCAGCAGCACACGGACAGGACGCTACGAGCAGTACTTC. Its protein is CASSTRTGRYEQYF.

J is TRBJ2-5 and V is TRBV29-1; D is perhaps TRBD2 (6 bases). The CDR3 length is 15 residues. Trimming took off 7 bases at V and 5 bases at J, with 23 bases between the two ends. Germline loops: CDR1 SQVTM, CDR2 ANQGSEA. Here the CDR3 DNA reads TGCAGCGCGGGGGACCGGGACCCGCTGAGGGAGACCCAGTACTTC. Amino acid sequence: CSAGDRDPLRETQYF. Looking up the rest from reference TRBV29-1 and TRBJ2-5 gives the full variable domain: SAVISQKPSRDICQRGTSLTIQCQVDSQVTMMFWYRQQPGQSLTLIATANQGSEATYESGFVIDKFPISRPNLTFSTLTVSNMSPEDSSIYLCSAGDRDPLRETQYFGPGTRLLVL.

This clone was counted only a few times. J is TRBJ1-2 and V is TRBV6-1, with 7 bases identical to TRBD1. V trimming: 9 bases; J trimming: 5 bases; junction bases outside the gene matches: 12. The germline CDR1 and CDR2 sequences are MNHNS and SASEGT. The CDR3 is 14 residues long. The CDR3 sequence is CASHKAGTAYGYTF. The CDR3 DNA reads TGTGCCAGTCATAAAGCCGGGACAGCTTATGGCTACACCTTC.

This clone has more than one count but fewer than ten. The chain joins TRBV27 to TRBJ2-7; 9 bases map to TRBD1. CDR3 length: 14 residues. V lost 7 bases to trimming and J lost 0 bases; unmatched junction nucleotides: 4. Germline CDR1 reads MNHEY; CDR2 reads SMNVEV (reference sequence). The CDR3 loop is CASTRDRVSYEQYF. The CDR3, as DNA: TGTGCCAGCACTCGGGACAGGGTCTCCTACGAGCAGTACTTC.

The CDR3 DNA is TGTGCCAGCAGCCTTGACAGGGGACAAGAGACCCAGTACTTC. This gives the protein CASSLDRGQETQYF. The gene calls are TRBV6-5 and TRBJ2-5, with 8 bases fitting TRBD1. In germline, CDR1 is MNHEY, CDR2 SVGAGI. V shed 6 bases, J shed 2 bases, and the junction held 5 bases outside the gene matches. The CDR3 has 14 residues.

This clone was counted a few times. This chain links TRBV11-2 with TRBJ1-1; unclear D gene. The CDR3 extends over 15 amino acids. In germline, CDR1 is SGHAT, CDR2 FQNNGV. Trimming removed 5 bases at V and 1 base at J, with 14 bases between. The CDR3 region is CASSTQRQKNTEAFF. In DNA form, the CDR3 reads TGTGCCAGCAGCACCCAGAGGCAAAAGAACACTGAAGCTTTCTTT.

Only a few counts were recorded for this clone. V gene TRBV25-1 combines with J gene TRBJ2-6; no definite D call. V was trimmed by 2 bases and J by 2 bases, leaving 10 bases between them. The V gene's germline CDR1 is MGHDK and CDR2 SYGVNS. The CDR3 runs to 16 residues. The CDR3 nucleotides read TGTGCCAGCAGTGAAAACGGGTGGACTGGGGCCAACGTCCTGACTTTC. As protein: CASSENGWTGANVLTF.

This clone was seen more than once but under ten times. The gene calls are TRBV7-2 and TRBJ2-7, with a tentative D call TRBD1 (5 bases). V was trimmed by 4 bases and J by 4 bases, leaving 11 bases between them. Germline CDR1 is SGHTA and CDR2 is FQGNSA. The CDR3 has 13 amino acids. The CDR3 sequence: CASSSPGKYEQYF. In DNA, the CDR3 is TGTGCCAGCAGCTCTCCAGGGAAGTACGAGCAGTACTTC. Based on the CDR3 plus reference TRBV7-2 and TRBJ2-7, the full variable domain is GAGVSQSPSNKVTEKGKDVELRCDPISGHTALYWYRQSLGQGLEFLIYFQGNSAPDKSGLPSDRFSAERTGGSVSTLTIQRTQQEDSAVYLCASSSPGKYEQYFGPGTRLTVT.